What follows are 9 T cell receptor beta chains derived from one specimen sequenced in a study of T-cell memory formation after mild COVID-19. TCRdb ran MiXCR on the 5' RACE reads and lists one entry per CDR3 protein. Here the sample spans about 190,000 distinct CDR3 sequences, approximately 16% being singletons. Sequenced sample: PBMCs or a T cell subset sorted from them (not recorded which). These receptors came from an adult woman who had mild COVID-19 (a few samples of this study predate the infection). Cell type and time point are not known.

This chain joins TRBV12-3 or TRBV12-4 and TRBJ2-7; no clear D. The CDR3 is 13 amino acids. V gave up 3 bases and J gave up 6 bases, with 12 bases separating them. This CDR3 reads CASSFGRSGEQYF. The CDR3 region has the DNA TGTGCCAGCAGTTTTGGCAGATCCGGCGAGCAGTACTTC.

In this sample, this clonotype turned up a few times. V is TRBV7-9 and J is TRBJ2-1, with TRBD2 matching 7 bases. V shed 3 bases, J shed 6 bases, and the junction held 11 bases outside the gene matches. Germline V gene data show CDR1 as SEHNR and CDR2 as FQNEAQ (reference sequence). The CDR3 length is 16 residues. The DNA of the CDR3 is TGTGCCAGCAGCTTCCAGCGGGATGTCTGGTTCAATGAGCAGTTCTTC. This gives the protein CASSFQRDVWFNEQFF. Drawing the rest from reference TRBV7-9 and TRBJ2-1, the complete variable domain is DTGVSQNPRHKITKRGQNVTFRCDPISEHNRLYWYRQTLGQGPEFLTYFQNEAQLEKSRLLSDRFSAERPKGSFSTLEIQRTEQGDSAMYLCASSFQRDVWFNEQFFGPGTRLTVL.

This clonotype appeared a few times. V usage is TRBV5-6 and J usage is TRBJ1-5; D unclear. V was pared by 2 bases and J by 4 bases, with 16 bases between. The CDR3 length is 16 residues. In germline, CDR1 is SGHDT, CDR2 YYEEEE. CDR3 amino acids: CASSLAGRGPNQPQHF. In DNA, the CDR3 is TGTGCCAGCAGCTTAGCGGGCCGAGGACCGAATCAGCCCCAGCATTTT. Combining the CDR3 with reference TRBV5-6 and TRBJ1-5 gives the whole variable domain DAGVTQSPTHLIKTRGQQVTLRCSPKSGHDTVSWYQQALGQGPQFIFQYYEEEERQRGNFPDRFSGHQFPNYSSELNVNALLLGDSALYLCASSLAGRGPNQPQHFGDGTRLSIL.

The chain carries TRBV5-6 and TRBJ2-7; D possibly matches TRBD1 or TRBD2 (5 bases each). This CDR3 is 14 amino acids long. The germline gives CDR1 SGHDT, CDR2 YYEEEE. Trimming removed 4 bases at V and 6 bases at J, with 17 bases between. CDR3 sequence: CASSLTGQGSEQYF. Here the CDR3 DNA reads TGTGCCAGCAGCCTAACGGGGCAGGGTAGCGAGCAGTACTTC.

This clonotype was counted a few times. This chain joins TRBV30 and TRBJ2-1; 7 bases agree with TRBD2. Trimming took 2 bases from V and 10 from J; bases not matched to a gene: 11. The germline V gene encodes CDR1 GTSNPN and CDR2 SVGIG (reference sequence). This CDR3 spans 14 amino acids. This CDR3 reads CAWSPGAGVREQFF. The CDR3 DNA reads as TGTGCCTGGAGTCCTGGTGCGGGGGTCCGCGAGCAGTTCTTC.

This clonotype was seen repeatedly, ten times or more. J is TRBJ2-5 and V is TRBV20-1; TRBD2 matches at 13 bases. CDR1 is DFQATT, CDR2 SNEGSKA, per germline (reference sequence). Trimming at V came to 5 bases and at J to 0 bases, leaving 6 bases not matched to a gene. CDR3 length: 16 amino acids. CDR3 sequence reads: CSARGTSGVHQETQYF. CDR3 sequence (DNA): TGCAGTGCTCGCGGGACTAGCGGGGTCCACCAAGAGACCCAGTACTTC.

This clonotype has just a few counts. J is TRBJ2-2 and V is TRBV5-6; D unresolved. The ends were cut back, 0 bases at V and 9 bases at J, with 15 bases in the middle. The germline CDR1 and CDR2 sequences are SGHDT and YYEEEE. This CDR3 has 15 amino acids. DNA of the CDR3: TGTGCCAGCAGCTTGGAAGGGTCTGCGTGGAGGGAGCTGTTTTTT. It is translated as CASSLEGSAWRELFF.

The rearrangement links TRBV11-1 to TRBJ2-5; 9 nucleotides match TRBD1. The CDR3 is made up of 15 amino acids. Trimming cost V 6 bases and J 1 base; bases outside gene matches: 6. Germline assignment: CDR1 SGHAT and CDR2 FQDESV (reference sequence). The CDR3 loop reads CASSRDRATQETQYF. CDR3 in DNA: TGTGCCAGCAGTCGGGACAGGGCCACCCAAGAGACCCAGTACTTC. Combining the CDR3 with reference TRBV11-1 and TRBJ2-5 gives the whole variable domain EAEVAQSPRYKITEKSQAVAFWCDPISGHATLYWYRQILGQGPELLVQFQDESVVDDSQLPKDRFSAERLKGVDSTLKIQPAELGDSAMYLCASSRDRATQETQYFGPGTRLLVL.

In its sample, this clonotype was seen a few times. The V gene is TRBV20-1, the J gene TRBJ2-7; D remains ambiguous. Germline loops: CDR1 DFQATT, CDR2 SNEGSKA (reference sequence). There are 14 residues in the CDR3. Trimming shortened V by 6 bases and J by 9 bases, and 24 bases separated the two germline ends. The CDR3 DNA reads as TGCAGTGCCCCGAAGGCGGTCCTACTGCATGGGCAGTACTTC. It codes for CSAPKAVLLHGQYF.